This T cell receptor (beta chain) was sequenced in a study of cytomegalovirus exposure and HLA in healthy donors. PCR used 60 Vbeta primers and 13 Jbeta primers. Method: immunoSEQ multiplex PCR; TCRdb's copy keeps in-frame clones and lacks some. Among roughly 160,000 clones listed, 70% to 85% were seen once. Study-level results: A previous analysis found most TCR beta V segments productive roughly 87% or roughly 30% of the time. Equally common other TCR beta chains were less clonally expanded than HLA-associated ones, a later analysis found. Researchers reportedly found TCR beta sequences accurately predicted most subjects' HLA-A and HLA-B alleles.

Concerning this clone: The target antigen is unknown.

The specimen was PBMCs. The TCR originated in a man aged 25 to 45 in good health and CMV-seropositive.

CDR3: CASSQQGLNQPQHF. The CDR3 DNA follows: TGTGCCAGCTCCCAACAGGGTCTTAATCAGCCCCAGCATTTT. The chain employs TRBV18 and TRBJ1-5; TRBD1 is a possible D gene (6 bases). V was cut by 6 bases and J by 4 bases, with 13 bases left in between. Germline values: CDR1 KGHSH, CDR2 LQKENI. The CDR3 totals 14 residues.